Each of the 18 T cell receptor beta chains below was sequenced from the same sample in a study of human T cells and chemical hapten exposure. One entry per CDR3 protein results from TCRdb running MiXCR on the RACE reads. The sample comprises around 340,000 distinct CDR3 sequences, under 8% of which are singletons, and around 8.2% rests with the top ten. As for time point: patch test 1, 2 weeks after DPC sensitization. Indicated treatment: therapeutic diphenylcyclopropenone sensitization with weekly scalp DPC. The specimen was whole blood, collected in connection with sensitization to the hapten diphenylcyclopropenone (DPC). The receptors shown here come from a woman younger than 35 with alopecia areata. Some clones in this sample may be carry-over from other donors' samples.

With regard to this clonotype: A read error is possible here, since a much larger clone lies one base away. V is TRBV7-2 and J is TRBJ1-4; TRBD1 aligns across 10 bases. V trimming: 7 bases; J trimming: 7 bases; junction bases outside the gene matches: 3. The CDR3 is 13 residues long. In germline, CDR1 is SGHTA, CDR2 FQGNSA. CDR3 coding DNA: TGTGCCAGCACCAGGGACAGGGGTGAAAAACTGTTTTTT. Residues: CASTRDRGEKLFF.

The rearrangement joins TRBV12-3 or TRBV12-4 to TRBJ2-2; TRBD1 agrees at 8 bases. Trimming at V came to 6 bases and at J to 1 base, leaving 4 bases not matched to a gene. This CDR3 has 15 residues. The CDR3 is CASRVGTGNTGELFF. CDR3 bases: TGTGCCAGCAGGGTGGGGACAGGGAACACCGGGGAGCTGTTTTTT.

This clonotype was recorded at least ten times. The chain employs TRBV6-2 or TRBV6-3 and TRBJ1-2; D gene ambiguous. V shed 6 bases and J shed 2 bases, with 13 bases lying between them. Germline values: CDR1 MNHEY, CDR2 SVGEGT. CDR3 size: 14 residues. The CDR3 coding sequence is TGTGCCAGCAGGATGCTTGGCACAAACTATGGCTACACCTTC. It is translated as CASRMLGTNYGYTF.

Ten or more counts support this clonotype. V is TRBV20-1 and J is TRBJ1-6; 8 nucleotides match TRBD1. V dropped 6 bases and J dropped 10; count of bases not matched to a gene: 5. The CDR3 is 12 residues long. From germline, CDR1 is DFQATT and CDR2 SNEGSKA (reference sequence). CDR3 DNA: TGCAGTGCCCCGGACAGGGCCTCACCCCTCCACTTT. It codes for CSAPDRASPLHF.

J is TRBJ2-7 and V is TRBV11-2, with D possibly being TRBD1 (6 bases). The V end was cut by 1 base, the J end by 6 bases, with 25 bases between. CDR1 and CDR2 (germline): SGHAT, FQNNGV. The CDR3 length is 18 residues. CDR3 sequence: CASSLAFRPGAIGTEQYF. The CDR3 region has the DNA TGTGCCAGCAGCTTAGCCTTCCGCCCAGGGGCCATAGGCACCGAGCAGTACTTC.

The sample holds a few counts of this clonotype. The gene calls are TRBV6-5 and TRBJ2-3; 7 bases match TRBD1. The CDR3 is 17 residues long. CDR1 is MNHEY, CDR2 SVGAGI, per germline. V lost 0 bases, J lost 1 base, and 7 bases stayed unmatched. Here the CDR3 DNA reads TGTGCCAGCAGTTACTCCGGGACAGCACTTGGCACAGATACGCAGTATTTT. Translated, it gives CASSYSGTALGTDTQYF.

The sample holds a few counts of this clonotype. The V call is TRBV20-1, the J call TRBJ1-6; a weak D match, TRBD1 (5 bases). CDR1 is DFQATT, CDR2 SNEGSKA, per germline (reference sequence). The CDR3 length is 16 residues. V was clipped by 5 bases and J by 2 bases, with 16 bases between them. The CDR3 is CSAPRAGRTYNSPLHF. The CDR3 region has the DNA TGCAGTGCTCCCCGAGCAGGGCGCACCTATAATTCACCCCTCCACTTT.

This clonotype was counted ten times or more. The rearrangement links TRBV6-2 or TRBV6-3 to TRBJ2-3, with 10 bases matching TRBD2. The germline gives CDR1 MNHEY, CDR2 SVGEGT. The CDR3 sequence is 17 residues long. V lost 7 bases, J lost 3 bases, and 13 bases stayed unmatched. As DNA, the CDR3 is TGTGCCAGCACCGGACTAGCGGTACCGATGGGGACAGATACGCAGTATTTT. Protein sequence: CASTGLAVPMGTDTQYF.

This clonotype has only a few counts. The rearrangement joins TRBV20-1 to TRBJ1-5; D perhaps matches TRBD1 (6 bases). CDR1 and CDR2 from the germline V gene are DFQATT and SNEGSKA (reference sequence). The CDR3 is made up of 14 amino acids. The V gene lost 1 base and the J gene lost 7 bases, with 14 bases spanning the gap. DNA for the CDR3: TGCAGTGCTAGAGCAACGGACAGTTCGCAGCCCCAGCATTTT. Its translation: CSARATDSSQPQHF.

This clonotype was detected many times. The chain recombines TRBV12-3 or TRBV12-4 with TRBJ1-6, with TRBD1 as a possible D gene (6 bases). Trimming stripped 7 bases from V and 10 bases from J, with 17 bases between. This CDR3 has 14 residues. The CDR3 region is CASNPRGFQSPLHF. The DNA of the CDR3 is TGTGCCAGCAACCCCAGGGGATTTCAATCACCCCTCCACTTT.

There are a few counts of this clonotype. The genes are TRBV5-6 and TRBJ1-4; D call uncertain. The CDR3 is made up of 14 amino acids. V was shortened by 0 bases and J by 7 bases, with 10 bases between the two germline ends. Germline V lookup: CDR1 SGHDT, CDR2 YYEEEE. CDR3: CASSLGQSGEKLFF. The CDR3 DNA reads as TGTGCCAGCAGCTTGGGGCAAAGTGGTGAAAAACTGTTTTTT.

A remark on this clonotype: This may be a read error, as it is one base from a much larger clone. This chain uses TRBV6-5 with TRBJ2-7; 11 bases line up with TRBD2. Per the germline V gene, CDR1 is MNHEY and CDR2 is SVGAGI. The CDR3 runs to 16 residues. CDR3 amino acids: CASSYGTSGGSYKQYF. As DNA, the CDR3 is TGTGCCAGCAGTTACGGTACTAGCGGGGGCTCCTACAAGCAGTACTTC.

This clonotype came up many times. The chain has TRBV24-1 and TRBJ2-3; 13 bases match TRBD2. The J segment lost 2 bases and the V segment lost 9 bases, leaving 7 bases of the junction unmatched. Germline CDR1 and CDR2: KGHDR and SFDVKD. The CDR3 totals 16 residues. CDR3 amino acids: CATSELAGGTTDTQYF. In DNA form, the CDR3 reads TGTGCCACCTCCGAACTAGCGGGGGGGACCACAGATACGCAGTATTTT.

V gene TRBV6-6 combines with J gene TRBJ1-5; no firm D call. Trimming shortened V by 6 bases and J by 1 base, and 16 bases separated the two germline ends. Germline V gene data show CDR1 as MNHNY and CDR2 as SVGAGI (reference sequence). CDR3 size: 16 residues. CDR3 sequence (DNA): TGTGCCAGCAGGGTAGGGTATACACGAAGCAATCAGCCCCAGCATTTT. This encodes CASRVGYTRSNQPQHF.

The chain links TRBV19 to TRBJ1-1; 10 bases fit TRBD1. This CDR3 contains 16 residues. V lost 3 bases and J lost 2; bases outside the gene matches: 6. CDR1 and CDR2 (germline): LNHDA, SQIVND (reference sequence). The CDR3 nucleotides read TGTGCCAGTAGTATCGGGACAGGGGCAATAAACACTGAAGCTTTCTTT. Amino acids: CASSIGTGAINTEAFF.

This clonotype was counted many times. V is TRBV11-2 and J is TRBJ1-1, with 9 bases aligning to TRBD1. Germline trimming cut 1 base from V and 3 bases from J; bases unmatched to any gene: 9. The CDR3 contains 17 residues. CDR1 and CDR2 from the germline V gene are SGHAT and FQNNGV. CDR3 bases: TGTGCCAGCAGCTTAGTCGGGATCCGGGACAGGGACACTGAAGCTTTCTTT. Amino acids: CASSLVGIRDRDTEAFF. Complete variable domain (other parts from reference TRBV11-2 and TRBJ1-1): EAGVAQSPRYKIIEKRQSVAFWCNPISGHATLYWYQQILGQGPKLLIQFQNNGVVDDSQLPKDRFSAERLKGVDSTLKIQPAKLEDSAVYLCASSLVGIRDRDTEAFFGQGTRLTVV.

This clonotype has a count of ten or more. The genes are TRBV4-1 and TRBJ2-7; no firm D call. CDR3 length: 15 amino acids. Trimming stripped 0 bases from V and 3 bases from J, with 12 bases between. Looked up from germline, CDR1 is MGHRA and CDR2 is YSYEKL. CDR3 loop: CASSQDPTRLYEQYF. CDR3 nucleotide sequence: TGCGCCAGCAGCCAAGACCCGACCCGCCTCTACGAGCAGTACTTC.

The table lists this clonotype with a few counts. The chain carries TRBV6-2 or TRBV6-3 and TRBJ2-7; D is unclear. The V end lost 0 bases, the J end lost 2 bases, and 11 bases lay between the germline ends. CDR1 and CDR2 from the germline V gene are MNHEY and SVGEGT. CDR3 length: 15 amino acids. CDR3 residues: CASSYSTRSPYEQYF. The CDR3 DNA reads as TGTGCCAGCAGTTACTCGACCAGGTCCCCCTACGAGCAGTACTTC.